The clone carrying this T cell receptor (beta chain) has just a few counts. The antigen is undetermined. This sample is part of a study of CD8 T cells in Susac syndrome. Study-level points and caveats: As the study acknowledged, the number of individuals who were part of its TCR sequencing and HLA analysis was relatively small.

The multiple sclerosis control group comprised treatment-naive patients with stable or active relapsing-remitting disease. With random hexamers, 0.5 to 1 ug RNA was reverse transcribed. An immunoSEQ multiplex PCR generated amplified TCR beta CDR3 products spanning 54 Vbeta and 13 Jbeta. TCRdb re-derived calls from the immunoSEQ multiplex PCR reads in MiXCR, one entry per CDR3 protein. Among some 450,000 distinct CDR3 sequences, 75% to 90% were seen once, and the ten largest hold under 0.15%. The germline V gene has CDR1 SGHAT and CDR2 FQNNGV. J was trimmed by 6 bases and V by 5 bases; bases with no gene match: 8. This CDR3 is 16 amino acids long.

The chain recombines TRBV11-2 with TRBJ2-2; 11 bases are a match to TRBD1. This TCR was sampled from a human donor with multiple sclerosis. Material: CD8+ T cells from PBMCs. The CDR3 sequence is CASSPHRDRGSGELFF. CDR3 sequence (DNA): TGTGCCAGCAGCCCCCACCGGGACAGGGGGTCCGGGGAGCTGTTTTTT. Drawing the rest from reference TRBV11-2 and TRBJ2-2, the complete variable domain is EAGVAQSPRYKIIEKRQSVAFWCNPISGHATLYWYQQILGQGPKLLIQFQNNGVVDDSQLPKDRFSAERLKGVDSTLKIQPAKLEDSAVYLCASSPHRDRGSGELFFGEGSRLTVL.